This TCR beta chain was profiled in a study of shared clonotypes between healthy human individuals. Every subset had its genomic DNA shared out evenly among several immunoSEQ plates. 300 ng DNA, some 30,000 T cell genomes, went into unsorted PBMC replicate PCRs. Measured with immunoSEQ multiplex PCR; TCRdb has only the in-frame clones, and not every one. The repertoire holds hundreds of thousands of clones, with 79% as singletons. The CDR3 extends over 16 amino acids. The V and J ends lost 6 bases and 5 bases, in that order; junction bases with no gene match: 13. Looked up from germline, CDR1 is MRHNA and CDR2 is SNTAGT. Approximately 100 million PBMCs per unsorted sample were used for genomic DNA.

This chain uses TRBV6-4 with TRBJ1-1; 9 bases align to TRBD1. The sequenced material came from PBMCs. The origin of this receptor is a woman aged 40 to 50 in good health. Some clones in this sample may be carry-over from other donors' samples. The CDR3 region is CASSGFLQGAGTEAFF. For the CDR3, the DNA is TGTGCCAGCAGCGGGTTTTTACAGGGGGCTGGGACTGAAGCTTTCTTT.